The next 4 T cell receptor beta chains were all read from a single sample in a study of blood T cell repertoires in COVID-19. The method was immunoSEQ multiplex PCR; TCRdb's version includes in-frame clones alone and lacks a portion of them. This table has about 130,000 clones, 85% to 90% appearing once. Sequencing used peripheral blood. Receptors originate from a man between 60 and 75 years old with active or convalescent COVID-19.

CDR3 sequence: CASSKAGVPSSYNEQFF. CDR3 nucleotide sequence: TGTGCCAGCAGCAAAGCGGGAGTCCCGAGCTCCTACAATGAGCAGTTCTTC. The chain employs TRBV21-1 and TRBJ2-1; TRBD2, the D gene given by the table, was not confirmed from the DNA. TRBV21-1 counts as a pseudogene. This CDR3 spans 17 amino acids.

The chain has TRBV7-9 and TRBJ2-7, with TRBD1 as a possible D gene (6 bases). Germline V CDR1 and CDR2: SEHNR, FQNEAQ (reference sequence). CDR3 length: 15 amino acids. Trimming removed 1 base at V and 0 bases at J, with 10 bases between. The CDR3 loop reads CASSLGQGNSYEQYF. The CDR3 nucleotides read TGTGCCAGCAGCTTAGGCCAGGGGAACTCCTACGAGCAGTACTTC.

V is TRBV9 and J is TRBJ2-1, with 10 bases that match TRBD2. The CDR3 spans 16 residues. J gave up 3 bases and V 4 bases, and 7 bases lay outside the gene matches. From germline, CDR1 is SGDLS and CDR2 YYNGEE. The CDR3 protein is CASSPPGTSDYNEQFF. CDR3 in DNA: TGTGCCAGCAGCCCTCCCGGGACTAGCGACTACAATGAGCAGTTCTTC.

The chain couples TRBV11-2 to TRBJ2-5; 12 bases line up with TRBD2. Germline values: CDR1 SGHAT, CDR2 FQNNGV. The CDR3 contains 17 residues. The junction had 6 bases not matched to a gene; V was cut back by 1 base and J by 3 bases. CDR3 loop: CASSLGLAGDPEETQYF. As DNA, the CDR3 is TGTGCCAGCAGCTTAGGACTAGCGGGGGACCCGGAAGAGACCCAGTACTTC. The complete variable domain, with remaining parts taken from reference TRBV11-2 and TRBJ2-5, reads EAGVAQSPRYKIIEKRQSVAFWCNPISGHATLYWYQQILGQGPKLLIQFQNNGVVDDSQLPKDRFSAERLKGVDSTLKIQPAKLEDSAVYLCASSLGLAGDPEETQYFGPGTRLLVL.